The 7 T cell receptor beta chains given below trace back to one sample, sequenced in a study of shared clonotypes between healthy human individuals. Using immunoSEQ multiplex PCR, the repertoire was profiled, and TCRdb retains in-frame clones only, with some absent. The table has 2 million or so clones, 95% seen once; the top ten hold under 0.15%. The sequencing sample was made of naive CD4+ T cells sorted from blood. The subset: CD45RA+ positively selected. The receptors were sampled from a man between 18 and 35 years old in good health.

The V gene is TRBV15, the J gene TRBJ2-5; TRBD2 aligns across 8 bases. V lost 0 bases and J lost 1; bases outside the gene matches: 7. This CDR3 contains 17 residues. CDR1 and CDR2 (germline): LNHNV, YYDKDF (reference sequence). CDR3 nucleotides: TGTGCCACCAGCAGAGATAAGTCGCTAGCGGGCCAAGAGACCCAGTACTTC. This codes for CATSRDKSLAGQETQYF.

A single count supports this clone. V gene TRBV30 combines with J gene TRBJ1-1, with D unclear. CDR1 and CDR2 (germline): GTSNPN, SVGIG (reference sequence). The CDR3 runs 14 residues. V was clipped by 3 bases and J by 0 bases, with 11 bases between them. The CDR3 protein is CAWRPEVMNTEAFF. CDR3 sequence (DNA): TGTGCCTGGAGACCCGAAGTGATGAACACTGAAGCTTTCTTT. The variable domain in full, with the rest retrieved from reference TRBV30 and TRBJ1-1, is SQTIHQWPATLVQPVGSPLSLECTVEGTSNPNLYWYRQAAGRGLQLLFYSVGIGQISSEVPQNLSASRPQDRQFILSSKKLLLSDSGFYLCAWRPEVMNTEAFFGQGTRLTVV.

CDR3 amino acids: CASSGGQGAADTQYF. For the CDR3, the DNA is TGCGCCAGCAGCGGGGGACAGGGGGCCGCAGATACGCAGTATTTT. The chain links TRBV5-1 to TRBJ2-3; 12 bases are shared with TRBD1. The germline CDR1 and CDR2 sequences are SGHRS and YFSETQ. The junction had 4 bases not matched to a gene; V was cut back by 4 bases and J by 4 bases. The length of the CDR3 is 15 residues.

Details on this clone: This same CDR3 is encoded by further DNA sequences in the sample. In DNA, the CDR3 is TGTGCCAGCTCAGAAACAGGGAATCAGCCCCAGCATTTT. Translation: CASSETGNQPQHF. The chain recombines TRBV18 with TRBJ1-5, with a possible D match to TRBD1 (6 bases). Germline CDR1 KGHSH, CDR2 LQKENI. The CDR3 has 13 amino acids. With 5 bases removed from V and 4 bases from J, the gap between germline ends came to 9 bases.

The genes are TRBV5-1 and TRBJ2-2; D not resolved. Germline CDR1 and CDR2: SGHRS and YFSETQ. V was pared by 0 bases and J by 1 base, with 7 bases between. The CDR3 covers 15 residues. The CDR3 DNA follows: TGCGCCAGCAGCTTGGACGGAATGAACACCGGGGAGCTGTTTTTT. It encodes CASSLDGMNTGELFF.

The chain employs TRBV7-2 and TRBJ2-2; no firm D call. Germline lookup yields CDR1 SGHTA and CDR2 FQGNSA. Trimming cost V 7 bases and J 4 bases, with 10 bases left between them. The CDR3 totals 13 residues. This chain's CDR3 is CASKAHGTGELFF. CDR3 in DNA: TGTGCCAGCAAAGCGCATGGCACCGGGGAGCTGTTTTTT.

Here the CDR3 DNA reads TGTGCCAGCAGCTCACGGACAGGGGGGCTATACGAGCAGTACTTC. Its protein product is CASSSRTGGLYEQYF. The chain combines TRBV7-9 with TRBJ2-7; the match to TRBD1 covers 10 bases. The V gene's germline CDR1 is SEHNR and CDR2 FQNEAQ (reference sequence). The CDR3 has 15 amino acids. Trimming cost V 4 bases and J 4 bases; bases outside gene matches: 7. The full variable domain, rest sourced from reference TRBV7-9 and TRBJ2-7, is DTGVSQNPRHKITKRGQNVTFRCDPISEHNRLYWYRQTLGQGPEFLTYFQNEAQLEKSRLLSDRFSAERPKGSFSTLEIQRTEQGDSAMYLCASSSRTGGLYEQYFGPGTRLTVT.